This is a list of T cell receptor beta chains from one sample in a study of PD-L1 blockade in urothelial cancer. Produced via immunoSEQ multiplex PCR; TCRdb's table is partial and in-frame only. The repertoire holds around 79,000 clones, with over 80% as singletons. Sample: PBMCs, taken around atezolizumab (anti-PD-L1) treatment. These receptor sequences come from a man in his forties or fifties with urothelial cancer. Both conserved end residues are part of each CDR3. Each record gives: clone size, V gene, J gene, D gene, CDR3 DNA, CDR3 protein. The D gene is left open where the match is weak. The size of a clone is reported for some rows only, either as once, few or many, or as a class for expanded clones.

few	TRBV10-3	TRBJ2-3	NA	TGTGCCATCAGGGGCGGGACTAGCACAGATACGCAGTATTTT	CAIRGGTSTDTQYF
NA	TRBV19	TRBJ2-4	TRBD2	TGTGCCAGTAGTACGGGACTAGCGGGGCCTAATAGCAAAAACATTCAGTACTTC	CASSTGLAGPNSKNIQYF
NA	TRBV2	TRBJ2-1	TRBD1	TGTGCCAGCAGAAAGGACAGGGGCTCCGAAAATGAGCAGTTCTTC	CASRKDRGSENEQFF
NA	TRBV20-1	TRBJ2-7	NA	TGCAGTGCCCGCCCCAGGAAAGAGCAGTACTTC	CSARPRKEQYF
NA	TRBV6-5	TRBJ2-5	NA	TGTGCCAGCAGTTACTCAATGGCGTCAGGGAAAGAGACCCAGTACTTC	CASSYSMASGKETQYF
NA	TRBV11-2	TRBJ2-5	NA	TGTGCCAGCAGCTTAGAGGCATTTACAGAGACCCAGTACTTC	CASSLEAFTETQYF
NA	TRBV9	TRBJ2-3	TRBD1	TGTGCCAGCAGCGCCCGGGACAGCCGGGTGGATACGCAGTATTTT	CASSARDSRVDTQYF
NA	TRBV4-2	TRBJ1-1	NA	TGTGCCAGCAGCCAAGGGATCGCGGGTACTGAAGCTTTCTTT	CASSQGIAGTEAFF
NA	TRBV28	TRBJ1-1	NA	TGTGCCAGCAGTTTATTCTCCTTTACAGGGCCGGGGGGGACTGAAGCTTTCTTT	CASSLFSFTGPGGTEAFF
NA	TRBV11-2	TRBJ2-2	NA	TGTGCCAGCAGCCCAGGGCAACGACGCACCGGGGAGCTGTTTTTT	CASSPGQRRTGELFF
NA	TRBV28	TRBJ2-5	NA	TGTGCCAGCAGTTCCCAAGGGGGCCAAGAGACCCAGTACTTC	CASSSQGGQETQYF
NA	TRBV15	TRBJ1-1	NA	TGTGCCACCAGCAGAGATCTTGTGACAGGCCACACTGAAGCTTTCTTT	CATSRDLVTGHTEAFF
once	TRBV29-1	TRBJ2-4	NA	TGCAGCGTTACAGGCTCGGGAGCCAAAAACATTCAGTACTTC	CSVTGSGAKNIQYF
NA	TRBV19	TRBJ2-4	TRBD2	TGTGCCAGTAGTATGGGACTAGCGGGAGGCGGGGACATTCAGTACTTC	CASSMGLAGGGDIQYF
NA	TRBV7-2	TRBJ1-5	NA	TGTGCCAGCAGCTTTACAGGGCCTGCTTATCAGCCCCAGCATTTT	CASSFTGPAYQPQHF